This TCR beta chain emerged from a study of blood T cell repertoires in COVID-19. The table came from immunoSEQ multiplex PCR; TCRdb's copy has only in-frame clones and leaves some out. The table records roughly 260,000 clones, 75% to 95% of them present only once. Participant age was roughly 18 to 90 years, and participants resided in approximately 24 US areas. This CDR3 is built from 15 residues. Germline V gene sequence: CDR1 SGHTA, CDR2 FQGTGA. Trimming stripped 5 bases from V and 6 bases from J, with 18 bases between. Material: PBMCs or T cells enriched from blood (not recorded which). This sequence joins TRBV7-3 and TRBJ2-3; no definite D call. The sequence derives from a woman younger than 35 who had recovered from COVID-19. The CDR3 DNA sequence: TGTGCCAGCAGCCCATCCCTGGGCTCCATGGATACGCAGTATTTT. Translation gives CASSPSLGSMDTQYF.